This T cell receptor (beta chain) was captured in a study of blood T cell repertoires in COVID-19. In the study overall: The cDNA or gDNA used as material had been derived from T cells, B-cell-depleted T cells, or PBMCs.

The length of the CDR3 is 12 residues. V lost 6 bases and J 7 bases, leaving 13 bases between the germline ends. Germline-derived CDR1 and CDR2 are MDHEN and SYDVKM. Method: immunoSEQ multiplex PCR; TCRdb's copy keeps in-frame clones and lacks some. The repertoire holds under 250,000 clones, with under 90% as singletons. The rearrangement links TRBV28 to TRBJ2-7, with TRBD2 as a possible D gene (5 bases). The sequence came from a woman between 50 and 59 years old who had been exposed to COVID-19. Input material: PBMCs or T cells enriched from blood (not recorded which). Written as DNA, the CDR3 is TGTGCCAGCAGCTTCGATGGCGGGGAGCAGTACTTC. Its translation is CASSFDGGEQYF.